This T cell receptor (beta chain) was profiled in a study of cytomegalovirus exposure and HLA in healthy donors. V lost 4 bases to trimming and J lost 10 bases; unmatched junction nucleotides: 17. The CDR3 extends over 16 amino acids. Germline V gene data show CDR1 as SGDLS and CDR2 as YYNGEE. Primers included in the PCR were 60 Vbeta and 13 Jbeta primers. The assay was immunoSEQ multiplex PCR, and TCRdb's table has in-frame clones only and misses some. The sample has approximately 120,000 clones; over 60% are singletons. This clone has a handful of counts. The TCR sequence derives from a woman in her sixties in good health and CMV-seropositive. Sequencing input: PBMCs. The genes are TRBV9 and TRBJ2-1, with 7 bases fitting TRBD2. The CDR3 region is CASSPLVASGLLEQFF. CDR3 nucleotide sequence: TGTGCCAGCAGCCCCTTGGTGGCTAGCGGCTTGTTAGAGCAGTTCTTC.